The rows below give T cell receptor beta chains drawn from one sample of a study of beta chain features in type 1 diabetes. Repertoires were generated with immunoSEQ multiplex PCR, while TCRdb's copy carries only in-frame clones and drops some. In the table there are 900,000 or so clones, roughly 16% of which are singletons. The sequencing input was naive CD4+ T cells from blood. The receptors shown here come from a woman aged 18-29 years in good health. Both conserved end residues are part of each CDR3. Fields, in order: clone size, V gene, D gene, J gene, CDR3 DNA, CDR3 protein. D genes are given only for firm matches. Not all rows give a size; the values are once, few, many and, for expanded clones, a class.

few	TRBV7-2	NA	TRBJ1-3	TGTGCCAGCAACACAGGTGCTGGAAACACCATATATTTT	CASNTGAGNTIYF
NA	TRBV11-3	TRBD1	TRBJ2-2	TGTGCCAGCAGCTTATATTGGACAGGGGCCACCGGGGAGCTGTTTTTT	CASSLYWTGATGELFF
NA	TRBV4-2	NA	TRBJ2-4	TGTGCCAGCAGCCAGGAACAGGGTTTGGGCATTCAGTACTTC	CASSQEQGLGIQYF
NA	TRBV23-1	TRBD1	TRBJ1-4	TGCGCCAGCAGTCAATACTGGGACAGTCAAAGGAAACTGTTTTTT	CASSQYWDSQRKLFF
few	TRBV5-1	NA	TRBJ2-3	TGCGCCAGCAGCTGGGGCGACTCCACAGATACGCAGTATTTT	CASSWGDSTDTQYF
NA	TRBV6-1	NA	TRBJ1-5	TGTGCCAGCGGGGGGGGATACAATCAGCCCCAGCATTTT	CASGGGYNQPQHF
NA	TRBV18	TRBD2	TRBJ2-3	TGTGCCAGCTCACCAGGAGCGGGAGGGGATACGCAGTATTTT	CASSPGAGGDTQYF
NA	TRBV28	NA	TRBJ1-1	TGTGCCAGCAGCAAAACCAAGAACACTGAAGCTTTCTTT	CASSKTKNTEAFF
NA	TRBV20-1	TRBD2	TRBJ2-7	TGCAGTGCTTTTAGCGGGAACGAGCAGTACTTC	CSAFSGNEQYF
NA	TRBV7-8	NA	TRBJ1-1	TGTGCCAGCAGCTTAGGGGAGGCAAGGAACACTGAAGCTTTCTTT	CASSLGEARNTEAFF